This T cell receptor beta chain was recorded in a study of shared clonotypes between healthy human individuals. Notes on the study in general: All-four-donor shared clonotypes had higher generation probabilities than non-shared clonotypes did. The authors sampled blood alone, and tissue repertoires likely differ. Estimated clonotype richness was generally higher in naive than memory subsets.

Germline V gives CDR1 GTSNPN, CDR2 SVGIG (reference sequence). V dropped 0 bases and J dropped 5 bases, with 4 bases sitting between them. The CDR3 contains 12 residues. Concerning this clone: The antigen is unknown.

The naive CD8 population came from CD45RO-negative cells selected for CCR7, without terminally differentiated effector memory CD45RA+ cells. For sorted subsets, approximately 180 ng DNA per replicate equaled about 30,000 T cell genomes. Sequencing was performed with immunoSEQ multiplex PCR; in TCRdb, only in-frame clones are kept and a portion is missing. The repertoire holds about 650,000 clones, with around 95% as singletons. V is TRBV30 and J is TRBJ1-4, with D unclear. Sequenced: naive CD8+ T cells sorted from blood. The sequence was obtained from a woman aged 25 to 45 in good health. The CDR3 DNA follows: TGTGCCTGGAGTGTTTTCAATGAAAAACTGTTTTTT. Its protein is CAWSVFNEKLFF.